The rows below give T cell receptor beta chains drawn from one sample of a study of shared clonotypes between healthy human individuals. Generated by immunoSEQ multiplex PCR, the TCRdb table keeps only in-frame clones and is missing some. The sample contains millions of clones, 85% to 95% of which appear only once. Sequenced material: naive CD4+ T cells sorted from blood. The receptors originated from a man between 18 and 29 years old in good health. Each CDR3 is given with its conserved first and last residue. D genes are given only for firm matches. Size tells how often a clone was seen (once, few, many) or the class of an expanded clone, and some rows leave it out.

j_gene: TRBJ1-3
abundance: -
d_gene: -
v_gene: TRBV10-2
CDR3aa: CASSITAGNTIYF
CDR3nt: TGCGCCAGCAGTATTACAGCTGGAAACACCATATATTTT

j_gene: TRBJ2-7
abundance: -
d_gene: -
v_gene: TRBV27
CDR3aa: CASSSSDTATSWQQYF
CDR3nt: TGTGCCAGCAGTTCGTCGGACACCGCCACTTCCTGGCAGCAGTACTTC

j_gene: TRBJ1-3
abundance: -
d_gene: -
v_gene: TRBV7-8
CDR3aa: CASSLASGSGNTIYF
CDR3nt: TGTGCCAGCAGCTTAGCGTCGGGCTCTGGAAACACCATATATTTT

j_gene: TRBJ1-1
abundance: once
d_gene: -
v_gene: TRBV5-1
CDR3aa: CASSDTHEAFF
CDR3nt: TGCGCCAGCAGCGACACCCATGAAGCTTTCTTT

j_gene: TRBJ2-6
abundance: -
d_gene: -
v_gene: TRBV6-6
CDR3aa: CASSYVQGYNVLTF
CDR3nt: TGTGCCAGCAGTTATGTTCAGGGGTACAACGTCCTGACTTTC

j_gene: TRBJ2-1
abundance: -
d_gene: -
v_gene: TRBV9
CDR3aa: CASSWGKNEQFF
CDR3nt: TGTGCCAGCAGCTGGGGGAAGAATGAGCAGTTCTTC

j_gene: TRBJ1-2
abundance: -
d_gene: -
v_gene: TRBV4-3
CDR3aa: CASSQDFARTTGYTF
CDR3nt: TGCGCCAGCAGCCAAGATTTTGCCAGGACTACAGGCTACACCTTC

j_gene: TRBJ2-5
abundance: -
d_gene: TRBD1
v_gene: TRBV5-8
CDR3aa: CASSVGTAYRETQYF
CDR3nt: TGTGCCAGCAGCGTCGGGACAGCTTATCGGGAGACCCAGTACTTC

j_gene: TRBJ2-3
abundance: few
d_gene: TRBD1
v_gene: TRBV7-2
CDR3aa: CASSLDRGPYTQYF
CDR3nt: TGTGCCAGCAGCCTCGACAGGGGGCCGTATACGCAGTATTTT

j_gene: TRBJ2-7
abundance: -
d_gene: TRBD2
v_gene: TRBV7-2
CDR3aa: CASSLGLSGTIGYEQYF
CDR3nt: TGTGCCAGCAGCTTAGGTCTTAGCGGGACAATCGGCTACGAGCAGTACTTC

j_gene: TRBJ2-3
abundance: -
d_gene: TRBD1
v_gene: TRBV28
CDR3aa: CTNSGQGAGDTQYF
CDR3nt: TGTACTAATTCGGGGCAGGGGGCGGGAGATACGCAGTATTTT

j_gene: TRBJ2-7
abundance: -
d_gene: -
v_gene: TRBV6-5
CDR3aa: CASSYSSRSYEQYF
CDR3nt: TGTGCCAGCAGTTACTCCTCGAGGTCCTACGAGCAGTACTTC

j_gene: TRBJ1-2
abundance: -
d_gene: -
v_gene: TRBV18
CDR3aa: CASSPGRVTHYGYTF
CDR3nt: TGTGCCAGCTCACCAGGTCGGGTTACCCACTATGGCTACACCTTC

j_gene: TRBJ1-2
abundance: -
d_gene: -
v_gene: TRBV5-4
CDR3aa: CASSLSTTNYGYTF
CDR3nt: TGTGCCAGCAGCTTGTCGACAACTAACTATGGCTACACCTTC

j_gene: TRBJ2-3
abundance: -
d_gene: -
v_gene: TRBV6-1
CDR3aa: CASSRDPHSTDTQYF
CDR3nt: TGTGCCAGCTCACGGGACCCTCATAGCACAGATACGCAGTATTTT

j_gene: TRBJ1-3
abundance: -
d_gene: -
v_gene: TRBV6-5
CDR3aa: CASTPTGLSGNTIYF
CDR3nt: TGTGCCAGCACTCCGACAGGACTCTCTGGAAACACCATATATTTT

j_gene: TRBJ2-5
abundance: -
d_gene: -
v_gene: TRBV5-1
CDR3aa: CASSLEGISRETQYF
CDR3nt: TGCGCCAGCAGCTTGGAGGGAATTAGCAGGGAGACCCAGTACTTC

j_gene: TRBJ1-2
abundance: -
d_gene: TRBD1
v_gene: TRBV6-5
CDR3aa: CASTYTGGPNYGYTF
CDR3nt: TGTGCCAGCACCTACACAGGGGGGCCTAACTATGGCTACACCTTC

j_gene: TRBJ2-2
abundance: -
d_gene: TRBD1
v_gene: TRBV29-1
CDR3aa: CSATRTGGTGELFF
CDR3nt: TGCAGCGCAACTAGGACAGGGGGGACCGGGGAGCTGTTTTTT

j_gene: TRBJ2-3
abundance: -
d_gene: -
v_gene: TRBV7-9
CDR3aa: CASSFLRDTQYF
CDR3nt: TGTGCCAGCAGCTTTTTACGAGATACGCAGTATTTT

j_gene: TRBJ1-1
abundance: -
d_gene: TRBD1
v_gene: TRBV10-3
CDR3aa: CAIRADRGTGEAFF
CDR3nt: TGTGCCATCAGGGCGGACAGGGGGACGGGTGAAGCTTTCTTT

j_gene: TRBJ2-7
abundance: once
d_gene: TRBD2
v_gene: TRBV5-6
CDR3aa: CASSFPPGSGRFEQYF
CDR3nt: TGTGCCAGCAGCTTTCCCCCTGGCAGCGGGAGGTTCGAGCAGTACTTC

j_gene: TRBJ2-5
abundance: -
d_gene: -
v_gene: TRBV10-3
CDR3aa: CAISEPLGTVQETQYF
CDR3nt: TGTGCCATCAGTGAGCCGTTAGGGACTGTTCAAGAGACCCAGTACTTC

j_gene: TRBJ1-5
abundance: once
d_gene: TRBD1
v_gene: TRBV28
CDR3aa: CASSLTGYNQPQHF
CDR3nt: TGCGCCAGCAGTCTGACAGGGTACAATCAGCCCCAGCATTTT

j_gene: TRBJ1-1
abundance: -
d_gene: -
v_gene: TRBV12-5
CDR3aa: CASAFGEKTEAFF
CDR3nt: TGTGCTAGTGCTTTCGGGGAAAAAACTGAAGCTTTCTTT

j_gene: TRBJ2-1
abundance: -
d_gene: TRBD1
v_gene: TRBV2
CDR3aa: CASSGQGYNEQFF
CDR3nt: TGTGCCAGCAGCGGACAGGGTTACAATGAGCAGTTCTTC

j_gene: TRBJ1-2
abundance: -
d_gene: -
v_gene: TRBV28
CDR3aa: CASRPHTDPYGYTF
CDR3nt: TGTGCCAGCAGGCCTCATACGGATCCCTATGGCTACACCTTC

j_gene: TRBJ1-1
abundance: -
d_gene: -
v_gene: TRBV5-1
CDR3aa: CASSLLQGYTEAFF
CDR3nt: TGCGCCAGCAGCTTGTTACAGGGCTACACTGAAGCTTTCTTT

j_gene: TRBJ1-2
abundance: -
d_gene: -
v_gene: TRBV6-5
CDR3aa: CASSRTAGDGYTF
CDR3nt: TGTGCCAGCAGTCGGACGGCCGGAGATGGCTACACCTTC

j_gene: TRBJ1-3
abundance: -
d_gene: -
v_gene: TRBV6-1
CDR3aa: CASSVLGGSGNTIYF
CDR3nt: TGTGCCAGCAGTGTCCTCGGGGGGTCCGGAAACACCATATATTTT

j_gene: TRBJ2-2
abundance: -
d_gene: -
v_gene: TRBV14
CDR3aa: CASSANPVSTGELFF
CDR3nt: TGTGCCAGCAGCGCGAACCCGGTCAGTACCGGGGAGCTGTTTTTT

j_gene: TRBJ2-7
abundance: once
d_gene: TRBD2
v_gene: TRBV5-6
CDR3aa: CASSQPGLAANRVYEQYF
CDR3nt: TGTGCCAGCAGTCAACCGGGACTAGCGGCTAATAGAGTCTACGAGCAGTACTTC

j_gene: TRBJ1-2
abundance: -
d_gene: TRBD1
v_gene: TRBV5-1
CDR3aa: CASSLALTGGGYTF
CDR3nt: TGCGCCAGCAGCTTGGCCCTGACAGGGGGCGGCTACACCTTC

j_gene: TRBJ2-3
abundance: -
d_gene: TRBD2
v_gene: TRBV5-4
CDR3aa: CASSSSGNPLADTQYF
CDR3nt: TGTGCCAGCAGCTCTAGCGGGAACCCTTTAGCAGATACGCAGTATTTT

j_gene: TRBJ1-5
abundance: -
d_gene: -
v_gene: TRBV30
CDR3aa: CAWTPVGNQPQHF
CDR3nt: TGTGCCTGGACTCCGGTGGGCAATCAGCCCCAGCATTTT

j_gene: TRBJ2-3
abundance: -
d_gene: -
v_gene: TRBV6-5
CDR3aa: CASSSQGTDTQYF
CDR3nt: TGTGCCAGCAGTTCCCAAGGCACAGATACGCAGTATTTT

j_gene: TRBJ1-1
abundance: -
d_gene: -
v_gene: TRBV6-5
CDR3aa: CASSRQNLETEAFF
CDR3nt: TGTGCCAGCAGTCGACAGAACCTGGAGACTGAAGCTTTCTTT

j_gene: TRBJ2-7
abundance: -
d_gene: -
v_gene: TRBV2
CDR3aa: CASSQVEQYF
CDR3nt: TGTGCCAGCAGTCAGGTAGAGCAGTACTTC

j_gene: TRBJ2-2
abundance: -
d_gene: -
v_gene: TRBV9
CDR3aa: CASSVAGGPPGELFF
CDR3nt: TGTGCCAGCAGCGTAGCCGGGGGGCCTCCCGGGGAGCTGTTTTTT

j_gene: TRBJ1-2
abundance: -
d_gene: -
v_gene: TRBV20-1
CDR3aa: CSAMSGNGYTF
CDR3nt: TGCAGTGCAATGTCAGGGAATGGCTACACCTTC

j_gene: TRBJ1-5
abundance: -
d_gene: -
v_gene: TRBV6-1
CDR3aa: CASRGDRRDLQPQHF
CDR3nt: TGTGCCAGCAGAGGCGACCGCAGGGATTTGCAGCCCCAGCATTTT

j_gene: TRBJ2-7
abundance: -
d_gene: -
v_gene: TRBV15
CDR3aa: CATSFHREGSYEQYF
CDR3nt: TGTGCCACCAGCTTCCACAGGGAGGGGTCCTACGAGCAGTACTTC

j_gene: TRBJ2-3
abundance: -
d_gene: -
v_gene: TRBV30
CDR3aa: CAWTPTSDTQYF
CDR3nt: TGTGCCTGGACTCCTACCTCAGATACGCAGTATTTT

j_gene: TRBJ2-1
abundance: -
d_gene: TRBD2
v_gene: TRBV7-7
CDR3aa: CASSLRASGYNEQFF
CDR3nt: TGTGCTAGCAGCCTACGTGCTAGCGGTTACAATGAGCAGTTCTTC

j_gene: TRBJ1-5
abundance: -
d_gene: -
v_gene: TRBV7-8
CDR3aa: CASSLTRGDQPQHF
CDR3nt: TGTGCCAGCAGCTTAACTAGGGGTGATCAGCCCCAGCATTTT

j_gene: TRBJ2-7
abundance: -
d_gene: TRBD1
v_gene: TRBV18
CDR3aa: CASSPPGQKSYVEQYF
CDR3nt: TGTGCCAGCTCACCACCGGGACAGAAAAGCTACGTCGAGCAGTACTTC

j_gene: TRBJ1-1
abundance: -
d_gene: -
v_gene: TRBV29-1
CDR3aa: CSARENTEAFF
CDR3nt: TGCAGCGCTCGGGAGAACACTGAAGCTTTCTTT

j_gene: TRBJ1-6
abundance: -
d_gene: TRBD1
v_gene: TRBV7-9
CDR3aa: CASSLARQGARTLHF
CDR3nt: TGTGCCAGCAGCTTAGCGCGGCAGGGGGCAAGAACCCTCCACTTT

j_gene: TRBJ1-2
abundance: -
d_gene: -
v_gene: TRBV15
CDR3aa: CATSREPSYGYTF
CDR3nt: TGTGCCACCAGCAGAGAGCCGTCGTATGGCTACACCTTC

j_gene: TRBJ2-7
abundance: -
d_gene: -
v_gene: TRBV10-3
CDR3aa: CAISERQKDEQYF
CDR3nt: TGTGCCATCAGTGAAAGACAGAAGGACGAGCAGTACTTC

j_gene: TRBJ2-3
abundance: once
d_gene: TRBD2
v_gene: TRBV28
CDR3aa: CASILAGADTQYF
CDR3nt: TGTGCCAGCATACTAGCGGGAGCCGATACGCAGTATTTT

j_gene: TRBJ1-1
abundance: -
d_gene: TRBD1
v_gene: TRBV5-1
CDR3aa: CASSLGGTGGADTEAFF
CDR3nt: TGCGCCAGCAGCTTGGGTGGGACAGGGGGCGCGGACACTGAAGCTTTCTTT

j_gene: TRBJ1-1
abundance: -
d_gene: -
v_gene: TRBV9
CDR3aa: CASKRGMNTEAFF
CDR3nt: TGTGCCAGCAAGAGGGGGATGAACACTGAAGCTTTCTTT

j_gene: TRBJ2-3
abundance: -
d_gene: TRBD1
v_gene: TRBV4-1
CDR3aa: CASSQADRGSGDTQYF
CDR3nt: TGCGCCAGCAGCCAAGCGGACAGGGGGAGTGGAGATACGCAGTATTTT